This section outlines one T cell receptor (beta chain) sequence together with its context. This record belongs to a study of shared T cell receptors in the human thymus. This CDR3 contains 15 residues. The V and J ends lost 3 bases and 8 bases, in that order; junction bases with no gene match: 7. Per germline, CDR1 LNHDA and CDR2 SQIVND (reference sequence). This table comes from immunoSEQ multiplex PCR, and its TCRdb copy is limited to in-frame clones, with some not included. The sample comprises about 660,000 clones, roughly 86% of which are singletons, and 0.0094% rests with the top ten. These same records also appear under a second study, on human thymus T cells. That work adds: Apparent skewing of V and J gene usage characterized both thymic and blood repertoires.

The rearrangement uses TRBV19 and TRBJ2-1; the match to TRBD1 covers 10 bases. The TCR sequence derives from a boy under two years old with a congenital heart defect. The sequenced material came from thymocytes. CDR3 bases: TGTGCCAGTAGTATTAGTCGGGACAGGGGTCATGAGCAGTTCTTC. It encodes CASSISRDRGHEQFF.